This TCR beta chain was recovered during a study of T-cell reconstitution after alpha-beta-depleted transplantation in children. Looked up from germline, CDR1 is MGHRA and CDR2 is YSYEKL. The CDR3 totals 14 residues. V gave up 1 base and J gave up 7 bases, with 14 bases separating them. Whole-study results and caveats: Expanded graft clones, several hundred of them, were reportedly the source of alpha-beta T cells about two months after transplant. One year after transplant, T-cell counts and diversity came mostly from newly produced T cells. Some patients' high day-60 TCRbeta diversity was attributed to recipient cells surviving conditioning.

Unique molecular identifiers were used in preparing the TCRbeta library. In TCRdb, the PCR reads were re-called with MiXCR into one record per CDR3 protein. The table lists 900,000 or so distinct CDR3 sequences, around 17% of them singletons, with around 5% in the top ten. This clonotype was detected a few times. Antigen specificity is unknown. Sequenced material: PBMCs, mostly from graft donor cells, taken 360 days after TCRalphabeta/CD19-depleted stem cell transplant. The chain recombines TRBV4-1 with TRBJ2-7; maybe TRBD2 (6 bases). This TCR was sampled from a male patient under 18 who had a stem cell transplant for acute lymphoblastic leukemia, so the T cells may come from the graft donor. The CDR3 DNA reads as TGCGCCAGCAGCCAAGGAGCGGGCCCCGGGGAGCAGTACTTC. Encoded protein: CASSQGAGPGEQYF.